The T cell receptor beta chain under discussion was sequenced for a study of identical twins. Findings of the study overall: While abundant cord blood beta clonotypes carried fewer insertions, memory repertoires showed no such pattern.

Template switching added a universal primer site; cDNA carried unique molecular identifiers. TCRdb used MiXCR to reprocess the 5' RACE reads, holding one entry per CDR3 protein. This table holds about 220,000 distinct CDR3 sequences, about 7.5% found once. Worth noting for this clonotype: Its antigen is still unknown.

From germline, CDR1 is MNHEY and CDR2 SMNVEV (reference sequence). The CDR3 is 15 residues long. V shed 6 bases, J shed 3 bases, and the junction held 8 bases outside the gene matches. These data are also associated with another study on yellow fever vaccine responses in identical twins.

The sample consisted of memory (CD45RO+) T cells sorted from blood. The genes are TRBV27 and TRBJ1-2; 9 positions match TRBD1. This sequence was found in a woman under 30 in good health. DNA for the CDR3: TGTGCCAGCAGCCACCTCGGACAGGGGTACTATGGCTACACCTTC. Translating gives CASSHLGQGYYGYTF.